This T cell receptor beta chain was recovered during a study of shared clonotypes between healthy human individuals. Notes on the study in general: Between a handful of donors, naive CD4 clonotypes were shared at a level of about 5%.

Deep-level assay runs were performed. Authors' data handling: Junction-only sequences produced by ImmunoSEQ had no quality scores, so filtering differed. TCRdb keeps only in-frame clones here, not all; method: immunoSEQ multiplex PCR. The V and J calls and clone size come from that table; D and trimming were worked out from the DNA. The sample consists of over a million clones, 98% of them appearing once. Memory CD4+ cells were the fraction left after CD45RA+ naive selection. CDR1 and CDR2 (germline): SSHAT, FNYEAQ (reference sequence). The CDR3 loop spans 10 amino acids. Turning to this clone: What it binds is unknown. One end of the junction varies from germline; a read error may be responsible.

Material for sequencing was naive CD4+ T cells sorted from blood. Subset here: CD45RA+ positively selected. This TCR derives from a man between 25 and 39 years old in good health. The chain joins TRBV7-7 to TRBJ2-7; D unresolved. CDR3 nucleotide sequence: TGTGCTAGCAGCTTAGGCGAGCAGTACTTC. The encoded protein is CASSLGEQYF.